Below, 21 T cell receptor beta chains from the same sample are listed, as sequenced in a study of cytomegalovirus exposure and HLA in healthy donors. Both 60 Vbeta primers and 13 Jbeta primers went into the PCR. Sequenced by immunoSEQ multiplex PCR; TCRdb stores in-frame clones only, minus some. In the table there are over 150,000 clones, around nine tenths of which are singletons. Sequenced material: PBMCs. The source of these receptors is a woman between 25 and 40 years old in good health and CMV-seronegative.

The rearrangement uses TRBV19 and TRBJ1-2; 10 nucleotides match TRBD1. J lost 2 bases, V lost 8 bases, and 11 bases had no gene match. Germline V gene lookup returns CDR1 LNHDA and CDR2 SQIVND (reference sequence). The CDR3 sequence is 16 residues long. In DNA form, the CDR3 reads TGTGCCAGTCAACGAATCCCGGGACAGGGGAACTATGGCTACACCTTC. This sequence encodes CASQRIPGQGNYGYTF. Using reference TRBV19 and TRBJ1-2 for the parts outside the CDR3, the full variable domain is DGGITQSPKYLFRKEGQNVTLSCEQNLNHDAMYWYRQDPGQGLRLIYYSQIVNDFQKGDIAEGYSVSREKKESFPLTVTSAQKNPTAFYLCASQRIPGQGNYGYTFGSGTRLTVV.

The chain uses TRBV6-6 and TRBJ1-1; D is unresolved. Trimming cost V 2 bases and J 9 bases, with 7 bases left between them. The CDR3 covers 11 residues. CDR1 and CDR2 from the germline V gene are MNHNY and SVGAGI (reference sequence). The CDR3 coding sequence is TGTGCCAGCAGTTACGAGTCAAAAGCTTTCTTT. It translates to CASSYESKAFF.

The rearrangement joins TRBV10-2 to TRBJ1-1; D not certain. Germline values: CDR1 WSHSY, CDR2 SAAADI. Trimming pared 4 bases from V and 5 bases from J, leaving 14 bases between. The CDR3 covers 14 residues. Written as DNA, the CDR3 is TGCGCCAGCAGTGGTGGAGGATCGGGGACTGAAGCTTTCTTT. Amino acid sequence: CASSGGGSGTEAFF.

A single count supports this clone. This chain links TRBV6-5 with TRBJ2-7; D is undetermined. Germline V gives CDR1 MNHEY, CDR2 SVGAGI. The CDR3 loop spans 14 amino acids. Trimming stripped 2 bases from V and 0 bases from J, with 8 bases between. CDR3: CASSYTSVSYEQYF. Here the CDR3 DNA reads TGTGCCAGCAGTTACACTTCCGTCTCCTACGAGCAGTACTTC.

This clone has only a few counts. The V call is TRBV10-1, the J call TRBJ2-1, with TRBD2 matching 9 bases. This CDR3 is built from 13 residues. V was clipped by 4 bases and J by 10 bases; unmatched bases: 5. CDR1 is WNHNN, CDR2 SYGVQD, per germline (reference sequence). The CDR3 here is CASSATLAGEQFF. Here the CDR3 DNA reads TGCGCCAGCAGTGCTACCCTAGCGGGGGAGCAGTTCTTC.

This sequence joins TRBV27 and TRBJ1-1, with D hard to call. The germline V gene has CDR1 MNHEY and CDR2 SMNVEV (reference sequence). This CDR3 contains 13 residues. V gave up 6 bases and J gave up 0 bases, with 8 bases separating them. The DNA of the CDR3 is TGTGCCAGCAGCCCCGTCTTGAACACTGAAGCTTTCTTT. Translating gives CASSPVLNTEAFF.

This chain uses TRBV15 with TRBJ2-3; D not resolved. Trimming stripped 0 bases from V and 6 bases from J, with 7 bases between. Germline CDR1 LNHNV, CDR2 YYDKDF (reference sequence). This CDR3 region has 13 residues. CDR3 in amino acids: CATSRDTQDTQYF. The CDR3 DNA reads as TGTGCCACCAGCAGAGATACCCAGGATACGCAGTATTTT.

The rearrangement uses TRBV19 and TRBJ1-5; 8 bases map to TRBD1. This CDR3 is built from 15 residues. Germline CDR1 is LNHDA and CDR2 is SQIVND (reference sequence). The ends lost 8 bases at V and 1 base at J; junction bases unmatched: 7. The CDR3 DNA reads as TGTGCCAGTTCCCACCGGGACAGGAGCAATCAGCCCCAGCATTTT. Amino acid sequence: CASSHRDRSNQPQHF.

The chain employs TRBV18 and TRBJ1-5; 8 bases fit TRBD1. The CDR3 is made up of 19 amino acids. J gave up 0 bases and V 3 bases, and 13 bases lay outside the gene matches. In germline, CDR1 is KGHSH, CDR2 LQKENI. CDR3 nucleotide sequence: TGTGCCAGCTCACCCGTGGGGCAGGGGGCCTCTATTAGCAATCAGCCCCAGCATTTT. It translates to CASSPVGQGASISNQPQHF.

The rearrangement joins TRBV5-1 to TRBJ2-7, with TRBD2 matching 7 bases. The CDR3 contains 14 residues. The germline CDR1 and CDR2 sequences are SGHRS and YFSETQ. The trim removed 3 bases at V and 1 base at J, leaving 4 bases unmatched. Here the CDR3 reads CASSSISGSYEQYF. The CDR3 bases are TGCGCCAGCAGCTCAATTAGCGGGTCCTACGAGCAGTACTTC.

V gene TRBV7-8 combines with J gene TRBJ2-7, with 12 bases matching TRBD2. CDR1 and CDR2 (germline): SGHVS, FQNEAQ. This CDR3 spans 16 amino acids. V gave up 5 bases and J gave up 4 bases; unmatched junction bases: 9. The DNA of the CDR3 is TGTGCCAGCAGCGCCAGGACTAGCGGGGACTCATACGAGCAGTACTTC. Translating it yields CASSARTSGDSYEQYF.

This clone has a handful of counts. The chain uses TRBV4-3 and TRBJ1-4, with 8 bases lining up with TRBD1. CDR1 and CDR2 from the germline V gene are LGHNA and YSLEER. The length of the CDR3 is 16 residues. Trimming at V came to 2 bases and at J to 4 bases, leaving 6 bases not matched to a gene. The DNA of the CDR3 is TGCGCCAGCAGCCAAAGGGCAGGGGGCGGTAATGAAAAACTGTTTTTT. Its translation: CASSQRAGGGNEKLFF.

The chain carries TRBV19 and TRBJ1-4; 7 bases are a match to TRBD1. V lost 7 bases and J lost 6; bases outside the gene matches: 14. The CDR3 has 16 amino acids. Germline V gene lookup returns CDR1 LNHDA and CDR2 SQIVND (reference sequence). The CDR3, as DNA: TGTGCCAGTACGAGGGGGCGCGATTCACGGGATGAAAAACTGTTTTTT. The encoded protein is CASTRGRDSRDEKLFF. The whole variable domain, filled in from reference TRBV19 and TRBJ1-4, reads DGGITQSPKYLFRKEGQNVTLSCEQNLNHDAMYWYRQDPGQGLRLIYYSQIVNDFQKGDIAEGYSVSREKKESFPLTVTSAQKNPTAFYLCASTRGRDSRDEKLFFGSGTQLSVL.

V usage is TRBV11-3 and J usage is TRBJ2-7; TRBD1 matches 8 bases. CDR1 SGHNT and CDR2 YENEEA come from the germline V gene. The CDR3 has 15 residues. Trimming removed 4 bases from V and 3 bases from J; junction bases left unmatched: 8. CDR3 bases: TGTGCCAGCAGCTACCGGACAGGGTTCGACTACGAGCAGTACTTC. Protein product: CASSYRTGFDYEQYF.

The chain recombines TRBV6-1 with TRBJ2-7; D might be TRBD1 (5 bases). Trimming took off 0 bases at V and 2 bases at J, with 17 bases between the two ends. Germline CDR1 is MNHNS and CDR2 is SASEGT. CDR3 length: 17 amino acids. In DNA, the CDR3 is TGTGCCAGCAGTGAAGCGGCGTACCAGGGTACCCCCTACGAGCAGTACTTC. Protein sequence: CASSEAAYQGTPYEQYF.

The V call is TRBV7-6, the J call TRBJ2-5; tentatively, D is TRBD2 (5 bases). With 2 bases removed from V and 4 bases from J, the gap between germline ends came to 8 bases. Germline-derived CDR1 and CDR2 are SGHVS and FNYEAQ. The CDR3 is 13 amino acids. CDR3 sequence reads: CASSLLEGETQYF. The CDR3 DNA sequence: TGTGCCAGCAGCTTACTTGAGGGAGAGACCCAGTACTTC.

V and J are TRBV7-2 and TRBJ1-5; 7 bases fit TRBD1. J gave up 7 bases and V 1 base, and 7 bases lay outside the gene matches. From germline, CDR1 is SGHTA and CDR2 FQGNSA. The CDR3 extends over 15 amino acids. The chain's CDR3 is CASSLGRGVWQPQHF. CDR3 in DNA: TGTGCCAGCAGCTTAGGCAGGGGGGTGTGGCAGCCCCAGCATTTT. The entire variable domain, with the rest obtained from reference TRBV7-2 and TRBJ1-5, is as follows: GAGVSQSPSNKVTEKGKDVELRCDPISGHTALYWYRQSLGQGLEFLIYFQGNSAPDKSGLPSDRFSAERTGGSVSTLTIQRTQQEDSAVYLCASSLGRGVWQPQHFGDGTRLSIL.

The chain employs TRBV11-2 and TRBJ2-7; D is uncertain. V lost 8 bases and J 7 bases, leaving 24 bases between the germline ends. CDR3 length: 15 residues. Germline CDR1 and CDR2: SGHAT and FQNNGV. The CDR3 loop is CASGSPPVAGFEQYF. CDR3 bases: TGTGCCAGCGGCTCTCCCCCGGTGGCAGGATTTGAGCAGTACTTC.

The chain has TRBV27 and TRBJ2-2; no definite D call. CDR3 length equals 13 residues. Trimming cost V 5 bases and J 4 bases, with 8 bases left between them. Germline assignment: CDR1 MNHEY and CDR2 SMNVEV (reference sequence). The CDR3 region has the DNA TGTGCCAGCAGTGCGATAGTCACCGGGGAGCTGTTTTTT. Its translation is CASSAIVTGELFF.

In DNA form, the CDR3 reads TGTGCCAGCAGCTTGGAAGGGGGAACTGCTGAAGCTTTCTTT. It codes for CASSLEGGTAEAFF. The chain couples TRBV5-5 to TRBJ1-1, with D perhaps matching TRBD1 (6 bases). The V and J ends lost 0 bases and 6 bases respectively, with 12 bases between them. CDR1 SGHKS and CDR2 YYEKEE come from the germline V gene (reference sequence). The CDR3 totals 14 residues.

The CDR3 is CASNDAGSPANYGYTF. CDR3 coding DNA: TGTGCCAGTAATGACGCCGGGTCCCCGGCCAACTATGGCTACACCTTC. The chain uses TRBV19 and TRBJ1-2, with no clear D. Trimming left V 7 bases short and J 2 bases short, with 20 bases between. The CDR3 extends over 16 amino acids. The germline gives CDR1 LNHDA, CDR2 SQIVND (reference sequence).